The 10 T cell receptor beta chains in this list originate from one sample, sequenced in a study of technical replicates of blood from a few donors. Data came from immunoSEQ multiplex PCR; TCRdb stores just in-frame clones and leaves some out. Here the sample spans 64,000 or so clones, more than 75% being singletons. Sequencing was done on a sample of PBMCs. The receptors here all came from a human donor in good health. Some clones in this sample may be carry-over from other donors' samples.

This chain uses TRBV6-1 with TRBJ2-7; 7 nucleotides line up with TRBD1. Unmatched junction bases numbered 6, after V lost 7 bases and J lost 6 bases. The CDR3 has 12 amino acids. In germline, CDR1 is MNHNS, CDR2 SASEGT. CDR3 amino acids: CASIGQVREQYF. In DNA form, the CDR3 reads TGTGCCAGCATTGGACAGGTTCGCGAGCAGTACTTC.

This chain joins TRBV7-2 and TRBJ1-1; perhaps TRBD1 as D (5 bases). CDR1 is SGHTA, CDR2 FQGNSA, per germline. Trimming took off 7 bases at V and 1 base at J, with 10 bases between the two ends. The CDR3 has 13 residues. The CDR3 coding sequence is TGTGCCAGCAAGGGGCAGGCGAACACTGAAGCTTTCTTT. Translating it yields CASKGQANTEAFF.

This clone has just one count. The chain recombines TRBV2 with TRBJ1-1; D unresolved. CDR1 SNHLY and CDR2 FYNNEI come from the germline V gene. V was cut by 6 bases and J by 0 bases, with 11 bases left in between. This CDR3 contains 14 residues. CDR3 coding DNA: TGTGCCAGCAGCGTTGCCGAGTTGAACACTGAAGCTTTCTTT. Protein sequence: CASSVAELNTEAFF.

The chain joins TRBV7-9 to TRBJ2-5; 7 bases fit TRBD2. CDR1 and CDR2 from the germline V gene are SEHNR and FQNEAQ (reference sequence). The trim removed 8 bases at V and 4 bases at J, leaving 4 bases unmatched. The CDR3 runs to 12 residues. This CDR3 is CASGGGTETQYF. The CDR3 nucleotides are TGTGCCAGCGGGGGGGGGACAGAGACCCAGTACTTC.

The chain employs TRBV27 and TRBJ1-1; 7 bases are shared with TRBD1. V dropped 6 bases and J dropped 6; count of bases not matched to a gene: 16. Germline-derived CDR1 and CDR2 are MNHEY and SMNVEV (reference sequence). CDR3 size: 16 residues. The CDR3 sequence: CASRREGAPVGAEAFF. The CDR3 nucleotides read TGTGCCAGCAGGCGCGAGGGGGCCCCTGTGGGGGCTGAAGCTTTCTTT.

V is TRBV18 and J is TRBJ2-2; D is undetermined. V lost 3 bases and J 3 bases, leaving 8 bases between the germline ends. Germline V gene data show CDR1 as KGHSH and CDR2 as LQKENI. This CDR3 comprises 14 residues. CDR3 bases: TGTGCCAGCTCACCCGGGTCCGACACCGGGGAGCTGTTTTTT. Translating gives CASSPGSDTGELFF. Based on the CDR3 plus reference TRBV18 and TRBJ2-2, the full variable domain is NAGVMQNPRHLVRRRGQEARLRCSPMKGHSHVYWYRQLPEEGLKFMVYLQKENIIDESGMPKERFSAEFPKEGPSILRIQQVVRGDSAAYFCASSPGSDTGELFFGEGSRLTVL.

The chain carries TRBV11-3 and TRBJ2-2; TRBD2 matches 16 bases. This CDR3 is 20 amino acids long. CDR1 and CDR2 from the germline V gene are SGHNT and YENEEA. The V and J ends lost 3 bases and 4 bases, in that order; junction bases with no gene match: 11. The CDR3 sequence is CASSLRPGLAGGPGTGELFF. CDR3 bases: TGTGCCAGCAGCTTGAGACCGGGACTAGCGGGAGGGCCGGGCACCGGGGAGCTGTTTTTT.

The CDR3 DNA reads as TGCGCCAGCAGCCAAGATTTCGGAGGGGATGGCTACACCTTC. Protein product: CASSQDFGGDGYTF. The chain uses TRBV4-3 and TRBJ1-2; D possibly corresponds to TRBD1 (5 bases). The germline V gene has CDR1 LGHNA and CDR2 YSLEER. The CDR3 runs 14 residues. The ends were cut back, 0 bases at V and 6 bases at J, with 11 bases in the middle.

The chain combines TRBV27 with TRBJ2-7; TRBD1 matches at 8 bases. Germline trimming cut 3 bases from V and 1 base from J; bases unmatched to any gene: 11. The CDR3 consists of 17 residues. Germline CDR1 and CDR2: MNHEY and SMNVEV (reference sequence). CDR3 DNA: TGTGCCAGCAGTTTCAGACTCGGACAGGGTCAATCCTACGAGCAGTACTTC. Protein sequence: CASSFRLGQGQSYEQYF.

The V call is TRBV2, the J call TRBJ2-1, with TRBD1 as a possible D gene (6 bases). The V gene lost 0 bases and the J gene lost 2 bases, with 11 bases spanning the gap. Germline assignment: CDR1 SNHLY and CDR2 FYNNEI. CDR3 length equals 16 residues. Written as DNA, the CDR3 is TGTGCCAGCAGTGAAGCTCTACAGGGCCCCTACAATGAGCAGTTCTTC. It is translated as CASSEALQGPYNEQFF. The complete variable domain, with remaining parts taken from reference TRBV2 and TRBJ2-1, reads EPEVTQTPSHQVTQMGQEVILRCVPISNHLYFYWYRQILGQKVEFLVSFYNNEISEKSEIFDDQFSVERPDGSNFTLKIRSTKLEDSAMYFCASSEALQGPYNEQFFGPGTRLTVL.